Below, one T cell receptor (beta chain) is given with its context. This entry comes from a study of chemoradiotherapy in HPV16-positive cancers. Using immunoSEQ multiplex PCR, the repertoire was profiled, and TCRdb retains in-frame clones only, with some absent. The sample includes about 14,000 clones, roughly 74% seen only once; the top ten take roughly a tenth. Germline V lookup: CDR1 SNHLY, CDR2 FYNNEI. Trimming removed 3 bases from V and 5 bases from J; junction bases left unmatched: 6. This CDR3 is 14 amino acids long. The TCR comes from a human donor with HPV-associated anogenital cancer. The chain employs TRBV2 and TRBJ2-5; 7 bases match TRBD2. The specimen was taken from a patient who underwent chemoradiotherapy. DNA for the CDR3: TGTGCCAGCAGTGAGCTTCGGGGGGAGGAGACCCAGTACTTC. Its translation is CASSELRGEETQYF. Filled out from reference TRBV2 and TRBJ2-5, the complete variable domain reads EPEVTQTPSHQVTQMGQEVILRCVPISNHLYFYWYRQILGQKVEFLVSFYNNEISEKSEIFDDQFSVERPDGSNFTLKIRSTKLEDSAMYFCASSELRGEETQYFGPGTRLLVL.